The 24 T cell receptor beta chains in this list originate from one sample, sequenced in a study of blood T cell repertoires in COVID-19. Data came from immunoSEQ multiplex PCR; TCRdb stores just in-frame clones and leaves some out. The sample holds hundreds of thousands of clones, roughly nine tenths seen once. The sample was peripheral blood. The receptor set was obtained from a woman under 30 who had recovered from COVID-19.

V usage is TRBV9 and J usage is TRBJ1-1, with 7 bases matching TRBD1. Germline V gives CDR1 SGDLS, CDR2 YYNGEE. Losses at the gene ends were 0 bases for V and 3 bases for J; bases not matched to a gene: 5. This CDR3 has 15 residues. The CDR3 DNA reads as TGTGCCAGCAGCGTAGGGAGGGGGCAGGACACTGAAGCTTTCTTT. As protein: CASSVGRGQDTEAFF.

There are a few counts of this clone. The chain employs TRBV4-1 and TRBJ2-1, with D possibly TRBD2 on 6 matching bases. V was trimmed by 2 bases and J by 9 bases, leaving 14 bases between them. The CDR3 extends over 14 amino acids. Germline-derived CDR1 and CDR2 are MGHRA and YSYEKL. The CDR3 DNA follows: TGCGCCAGCAGCCAACCCGGGACTGGAATTGAGCAGTTCTTC. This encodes CASSQPGTGIEQFF.

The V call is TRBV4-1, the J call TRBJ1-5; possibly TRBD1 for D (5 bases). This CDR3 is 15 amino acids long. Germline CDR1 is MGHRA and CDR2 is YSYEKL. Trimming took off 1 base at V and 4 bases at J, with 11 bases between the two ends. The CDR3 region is CASSQVGGVNQPQHF. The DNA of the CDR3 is TGCGCCAGCAGCCAAGTGGGGGGGGTGAATCAGCCCCAGCATTTT.

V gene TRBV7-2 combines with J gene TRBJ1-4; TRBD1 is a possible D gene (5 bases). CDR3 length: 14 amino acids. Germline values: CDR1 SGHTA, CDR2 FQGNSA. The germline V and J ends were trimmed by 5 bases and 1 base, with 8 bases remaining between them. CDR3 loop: CASSPTVTNEKLFF. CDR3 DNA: TGTGCCAGCAGCCCGACAGTAACTAATGAAAAACTGTTTTTT.

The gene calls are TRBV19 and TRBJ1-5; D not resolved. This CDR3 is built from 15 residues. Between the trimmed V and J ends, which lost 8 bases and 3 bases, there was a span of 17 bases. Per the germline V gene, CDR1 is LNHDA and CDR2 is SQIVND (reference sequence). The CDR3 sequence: CASRLPGQDNQPQHF. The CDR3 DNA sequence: TGTGCCAGTCGCTTACCTGGGCAAGACAATCAGCCCCAGCATTTT.

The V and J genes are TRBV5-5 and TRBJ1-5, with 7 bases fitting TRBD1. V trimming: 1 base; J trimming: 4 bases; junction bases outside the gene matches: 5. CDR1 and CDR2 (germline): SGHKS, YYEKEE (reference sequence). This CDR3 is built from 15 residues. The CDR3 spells CASSLTTGRNQPQHF. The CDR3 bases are TGTGCCAGCAGCTTGACGACAGGGAGGAATCAGCCCCAGCATTTT.

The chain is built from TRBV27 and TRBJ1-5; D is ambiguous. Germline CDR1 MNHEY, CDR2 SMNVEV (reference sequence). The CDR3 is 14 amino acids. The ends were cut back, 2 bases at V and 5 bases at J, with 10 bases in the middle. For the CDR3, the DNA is TGTGCCAGCAGTTTACTCCTCTCGGATCAGCCCCAGCATTTT. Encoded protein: CASSLLLSDQPQHF.

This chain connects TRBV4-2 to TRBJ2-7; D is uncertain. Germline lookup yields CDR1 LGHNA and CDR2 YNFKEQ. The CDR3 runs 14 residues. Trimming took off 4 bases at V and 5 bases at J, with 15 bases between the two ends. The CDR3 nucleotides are TGTGCCAGCAGCCTACCTAGTAGTGGCAACGAGCAGTACTTC. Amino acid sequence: CASSLPSSGNEQYF.

The CDR3 DNA follows: TGTGCCAGCAGTTTAGGCCTTTTCACAGATACGCAGTATTTT. Its protein is CASSLGLFTDTQYF. This sequence joins TRBV27 and TRBJ2-3; D remains unclear. CDR1 is MNHEY, CDR2 SMNVEV, per germline (reference sequence). The CDR3 runs to 14 residues. The V end lost 2 bases, the J end lost 2 bases, and 8 bases lay between the germline ends.

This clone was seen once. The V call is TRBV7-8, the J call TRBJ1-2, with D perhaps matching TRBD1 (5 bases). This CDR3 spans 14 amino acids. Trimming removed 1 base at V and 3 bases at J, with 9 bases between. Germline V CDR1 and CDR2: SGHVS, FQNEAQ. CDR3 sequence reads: CASSLVGRDYGYTF. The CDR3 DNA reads TGTGCCAGCAGCTTAGTGGGCAGGGACTATGGCTACACCTTC.

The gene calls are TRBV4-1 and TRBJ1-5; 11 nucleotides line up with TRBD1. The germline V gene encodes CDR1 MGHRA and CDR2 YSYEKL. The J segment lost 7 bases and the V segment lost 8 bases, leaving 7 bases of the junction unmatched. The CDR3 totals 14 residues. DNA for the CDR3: TGCGCCAGCGCGGACAGGGGGCGTTTACAGCCCCAGCATTTT. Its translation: CASADRGRLQPQHF.

CDR3: CASSTTGQGARGYTF. The CDR3 coding sequence is TGTGCCAGTAGTACGACGGGACAGGGGGCTCGTGGCTACACCTTC. The chain uses TRBV19 and TRBJ1-2, with TRBD1 matching over 12 bases. V lost 4 bases and J lost 7; bases outside the gene matches: 7. The CDR3 extends over 15 amino acids. In germline, CDR1 is LNHDA, CDR2 SQIVND (reference sequence). Full variable domain (rest looked up from reference TRBV19 and TRBJ1-2): DGGITQSPKYLFRKEGQNVTLSCEQNLNHDAMYWYRQDPGQGLRLIYYSQIVNDFQKGDIAEGYSVSREKKESFPLTVTSAQKNPTAFYLCASSTTGQGARGYTFGSGTRLTVV.

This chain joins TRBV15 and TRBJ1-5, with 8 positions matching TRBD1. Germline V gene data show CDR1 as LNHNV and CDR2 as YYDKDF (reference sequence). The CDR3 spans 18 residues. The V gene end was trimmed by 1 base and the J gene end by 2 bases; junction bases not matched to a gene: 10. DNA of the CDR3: TGTGCCACCAGCAGAGGTGACAGGGGCACATGGGGCAATCAGCCCCAGCATTTT. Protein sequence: CATSRGDRGTWGNQPQHF.

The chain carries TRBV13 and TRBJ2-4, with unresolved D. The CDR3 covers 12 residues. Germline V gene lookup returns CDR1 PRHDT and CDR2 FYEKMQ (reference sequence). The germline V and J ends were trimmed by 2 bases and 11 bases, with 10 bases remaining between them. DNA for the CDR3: TGTGCCAGCAGCTTAAACCAGTTCGTTCAGTACTTC. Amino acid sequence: CASSLNQFVQYF.

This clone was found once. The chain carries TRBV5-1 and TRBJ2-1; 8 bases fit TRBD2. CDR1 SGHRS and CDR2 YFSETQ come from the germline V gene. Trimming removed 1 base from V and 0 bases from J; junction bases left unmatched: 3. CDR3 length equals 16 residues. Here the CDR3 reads CASSLLGTSSYNEQFF. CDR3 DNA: TGCGCCAGCAGCTTGCTAGGGACTAGCTCCTACAATGAGCAGTTCTTC.

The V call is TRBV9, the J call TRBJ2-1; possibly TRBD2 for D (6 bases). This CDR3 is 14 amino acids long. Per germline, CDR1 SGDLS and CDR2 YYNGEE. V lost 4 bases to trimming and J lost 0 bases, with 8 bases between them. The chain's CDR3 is CASSRDSSYNEQFF. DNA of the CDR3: TGTGCCAGCAGCCGGGACTCCTCCTACAATGAGCAGTTCTTC.

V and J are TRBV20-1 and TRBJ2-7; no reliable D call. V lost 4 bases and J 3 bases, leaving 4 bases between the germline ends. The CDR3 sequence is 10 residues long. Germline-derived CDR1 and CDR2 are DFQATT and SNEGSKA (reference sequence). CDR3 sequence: CSATLYEQYF. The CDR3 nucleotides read TGCAGTGCTACTCTCTACGAGCAGTACTTC.

The CDR3 DNA sequence: TGTGCCAGCATCCCGGGGGGTGCCAACTATGGCTACACCTTC. Translation gives CASIPGGANYGYTF. This chain links TRBV6-2 or TRBV6-3 with TRBJ1-2; TRBD1 might be the D (5 bases). Germline values: CDR1 MNHEY, CDR2 SVGEGT. This CDR3 region has 14 residues. Trimming shortened V by 7 bases and J by 2 bases, and 14 bases separated the two germline ends.

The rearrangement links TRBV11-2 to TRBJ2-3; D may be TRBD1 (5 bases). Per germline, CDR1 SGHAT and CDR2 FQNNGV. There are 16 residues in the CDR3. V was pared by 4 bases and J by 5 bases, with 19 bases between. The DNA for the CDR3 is TGTGCCAGCAGCTCAGCAGACAGTATGTTTGGAGATACGCAGTATTTT. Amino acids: CASSSADSMFGDTQYF. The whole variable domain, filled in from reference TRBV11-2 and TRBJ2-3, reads EAGVAQSPRYKIIEKRQSVAFWCNPISGHATLYWYQQILGQGPKLLIQFQNNGVVDDSQLPKDRFSAERLKGVDSTLKIQPAKLEDSAVYLCASSSADSMFGDTQYFGPGTRLTVL.

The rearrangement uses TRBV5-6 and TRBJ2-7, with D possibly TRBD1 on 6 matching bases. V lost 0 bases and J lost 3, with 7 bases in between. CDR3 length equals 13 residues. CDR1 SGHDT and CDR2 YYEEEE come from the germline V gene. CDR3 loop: CASSLARGYEQYF. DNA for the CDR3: TGTGCCAGCAGCTTGGCCAGGGGCTACGAGCAGTACTTC.

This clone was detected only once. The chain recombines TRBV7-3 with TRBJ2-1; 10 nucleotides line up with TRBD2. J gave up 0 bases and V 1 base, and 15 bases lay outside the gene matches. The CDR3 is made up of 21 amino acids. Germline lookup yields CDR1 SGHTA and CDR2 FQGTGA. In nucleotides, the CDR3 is TGTGCCAGCAGCTTAAATCTTGAGCGGGAGGGTTTGAAGAGCTCCTACAATGAGCAGTTCTTC. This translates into CASSLNLEREGLKSSYNEQFF.

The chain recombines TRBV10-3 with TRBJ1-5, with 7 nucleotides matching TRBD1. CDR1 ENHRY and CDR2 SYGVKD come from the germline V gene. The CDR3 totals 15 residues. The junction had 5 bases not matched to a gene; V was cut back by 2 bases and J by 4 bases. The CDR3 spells CAISEVGGVNQPQHF. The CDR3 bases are TGTGCCATCAGTGAGGTAGGGGGCGTGAATCAGCCCCAGCATTTT.

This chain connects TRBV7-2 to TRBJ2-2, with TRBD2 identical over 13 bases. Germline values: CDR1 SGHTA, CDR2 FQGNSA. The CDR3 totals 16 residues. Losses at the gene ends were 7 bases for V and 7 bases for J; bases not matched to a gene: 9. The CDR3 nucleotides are TGTGCCAGCACCGGCGGACTAGCGGGAGATGGCGGGGAGCTGTTTTTT. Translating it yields CASTGGLAGDGGELFF. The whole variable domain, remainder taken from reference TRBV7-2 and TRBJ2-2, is GAGVSQSPSNKVTEKGKDVELRCDPISGHTALYWYRQSLGQGLEFLIYFQGNSAPDKSGLPSDRFSAERTGGSVSTLTIQRTQQEDSAVYLCASTGGLAGDGGELFFGEGSRLTVL.

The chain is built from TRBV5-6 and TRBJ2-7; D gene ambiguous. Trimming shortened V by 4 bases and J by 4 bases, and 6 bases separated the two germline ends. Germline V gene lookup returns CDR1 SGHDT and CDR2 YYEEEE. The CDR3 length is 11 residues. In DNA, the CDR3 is TGTGCCAGCAGCACCCAGTACGAGCAGTACTTC. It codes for CASSTQYEQYF.